The 29 T cell receptor beta chains in this list originate from one sample, sequenced in a study of blood T cell repertoires in COVID-19 (dated by TCRdb to 2019 to 2021). Library preparation employed the immunoSEQ multiplex PCR assay. The table was pulled from immuneACCESS by TCRdb, which kept in-frame rearrangements only. Such tables lose some clones; where checked, under half of the loss comes from unresolved V genes, and the rest has no known cause. Counted in this sample were over 75,000 clones; 75% to 85% of them appeared once. The ten biggest clones cover around 10% of the sample. Material for sequencing was peripheral blood. Receptors originate from a woman aged 70-85 years with acute or convalescent COVID-19.

V gene TRBV4-1 combines with J gene TRBJ2-1; 11 bases map to TRBD1. The CDR3 has 17 amino acids. The V gene end was trimmed by 5 bases and the J gene end by 8 bases; junction bases not matched to a gene: 14. CDR1 and CDR2 (germline): MGHRA, YSYEKL. Here the CDR3 reads CASSWLPGQGVGYEQFF. CDR3 sequence (DNA): TGCGCCAGCAGCTGGCTCCCGGGACAGGGGGTAGGCTATGAGCAGTTCTTC.

This clone was detected once. CDR3 in DNA: TGTGCCAGCAACCCGGGGGGGGCCCATTCACCCCTCCACTTT. Its protein product is CASNPGGAHSPLHF. The genes are TRBV3-1 (or the pseudogene TRBV3-2) and TRBJ1-6; perhaps TRBD1 as D (6 bases). The V end was cut by 7 bases, the J end by 8 bases, with 15 bases between. The germline gives CDR1 LGHDT, CDR2 YNNKEL (reference sequence). The CDR3 has 14 amino acids.

This sequence joins TRBV6-6 and TRBJ1-5, with D hard to call. Germline V gene sequence: CDR1 MNHNY, CDR2 SVGAGI (reference sequence). V was clipped by 5 bases and J by 4 bases, with 6 bases between them. The CDR3 covers 12 residues. This chain's CDR3 is CASSHPNQPQHF. The CDR3 DNA follows: TGTGCCAGCAGTCATCCAAATCAGCCCCAGCATTTT.

The chain carries TRBV18 and TRBJ2-7, with 8 bases matching TRBD1. Germline V gene lookup returns CDR1 KGHSH and CDR2 LQKENI. V lost 2 bases to trimming and J lost 4 bases; unmatched junction nucleotides: 10. There are 16 residues in the CDR3. CDR3 amino acids: CASSPSPGQAVYEQYF. DNA for the CDR3: TGTGCCAGCTCACCATCCCCGGGACAGGCCGTGTACGAGCAGTACTTC.

The chain joins TRBV9 to TRBJ1-6; 10 bases match TRBD1. The CDR3 consists of 15 residues. Germline CDR1 SGDLS, CDR2 YYNGEE. V trimming: 0 bases; J trimming: 9 bases; junction bases outside the gene matches: 3. The CDR3 region is CASSVGGTGVSPLHF. CDR3 nucleotides: TGTGCCAGCAGCGTAGGAGGGACAGGGGTTTCACCCCTCCACTTT. The variable domain in full, completed from reference TRBV9 and TRBJ1-6, reads DSGVTQTPKHLITATGQRVTLRCSPRSGDLSVYWYQQSLDQGLQFLIQYYNGEERAKGNILERFSAQQFPDLHSELNLSSLELGDSALYFCASSVGGTGVSPLHFGNGTRLTVT.

The rearrangement joins TRBV12-3 or TRBV12-4 to TRBJ2-5; D uncertain. The CDR3 sequence is 13 residues long. V was clipped by 3 bases and J by 6 bases, with 11 bases between them. The CDR3 spells CASSLQQTKTQYF. The DNA of the CDR3 is TGTGCCAGCAGTTTGCAACAGACGAAGACCCAGTACTTC.

The chain recombines TRBV11-2 with TRBJ1-6; D is perhaps TRBD1 (6 bases). CDR1 and CDR2 (germline): SGHAT, FQNNGV. The CDR3 has 15 residues. Deletions cut 5 bases from V and 1 base from J, with 9 bases between. Here the CDR3 DNA reads TGTGCCAGCAGCCTACAGGGTTCCTATAATTCACCCCTCCACTTT. Amino acid sequence: CASSLQGSYNSPLHF.

The gene calls are TRBV19 and TRBJ2-1, with 7 bases that match TRBD2. Germline lookup yields CDR1 LNHDA and CDR2 SQIVND (reference sequence). The CDR3 covers 16 residues. V lost 3 bases to trimming and J lost 4 bases; unmatched junction nucleotides: 9. CDR3 nucleotide sequence: TGTGCCAGTAGTATGGGTCTAGCGGCCTTATACAATGAGCAGTTCTTC. It yields the protein CASSMGLAALYNEQFF. The full variable domain, its missing parts supplied by reference TRBV19 and TRBJ2-1, is DGGITQSPKYLFRKEGQNVTLSCEQNLNHDAMYWYRQDPGQGLRLIYYSQIVNDFQKGDIAEGYSVSREKKESFPLTVTSAQKNPTAFYLCASSMGLAALYNEQFFGPGTRLTVL.

V usage is TRBV28 and J usage is TRBJ2-5; D may be TRBD2 (7 bases). V lost 6 bases and J lost 5, with 13 bases in between. The CDR3 has 13 amino acids. Germline values: CDR1 MDHEN, CDR2 SYDVKM. The CDR3 sequence: CASRGGLGETQYF. The CDR3, as DNA: TGTGCCAGCAGGGGGGGGCTGGGGGAGACCCAGTACTTC. The full variable domain, its missing parts supplied by reference TRBV28 and TRBJ2-5, is DVKVTQSSRYLVKRTGEKVFLECVQDMDHENMFWYRQDPGLGLRLIYFSYDVKMKEKGDIPEGYSVSREKKERFSLILESASTNQTSMYLCASRGGLGETQYFGPGTRLLVL.

This clone showed up just once. Written as DNA, the CDR3 is TGTGCCAGCAGCTTAGGGGAACAGGGAGGGGAGCCCCAGCATTTT. It translates to CASSLGEQGGEPQHF. The genes are TRBV7-8 and TRBJ1-5; tentative D call: TRBD1 (6 bases). The germline V and J ends were trimmed by 1 base and 8 bases, with 15 bases remaining between them. The CDR3 spans 15 residues. The germline gives CDR1 SGHVS, CDR2 FQNEAQ. Using reference TRBV7-8 and TRBJ1-5 for the parts outside the CDR3, the full variable domain is GAGVSQSPRYKVAKRGQDVALRCDPISGHVSLFWYQQALGQGPEFLTYFQNEAQLDKSGLPSDRFFAERPEGSVSTLKIQRTQQEDSAVYLCASSLGEQGGEPQHFGDGTRLSIL.

The rearrangement uses TRBV11-3 and TRBJ2-1, with 9 bases identical to TRBD1. CDR3 length: 14 residues. Germline V lookup: CDR1 SGHNT, CDR2 YENEEA. Trimming removed 5 bases from V and 7 bases from J; junction bases left unmatched: 6. The CDR3 reads CASSHRDRENEQFF. In DNA form, the CDR3 reads TGTGCCAGCAGCCACCGGGACAGGGAGAATGAGCAGTTCTTC.

The gene calls are TRBV4-2 and TRBJ2-1, with 9 nucleotides matching TRBD2. After removal of 5 bases from V and 6 bases from J, the junction contained 20 bases not matched to a gene. The CDR3 covers 19 residues. CDR1 is LGHNA, CDR2 YNFKEQ, per germline. CDR3 DNA: TGTGCCAGCAGCTCTCTGGTAGCGGGAGCCACCAAGGGGAGCAATGAGCAGTTCTTC. Its protein product is CASSSLVAGATKGSNEQFF.

V and J are TRBV4-2 and TRBJ2-5; D not resolved. V was trimmed by 0 bases and J by 3 bases, leaving 11 bases between them. The CDR3 consists of 15 residues. CDR1 LGHNA and CDR2 YNFKEQ come from the germline V gene. The CDR3 sequence: CASSQDLAIKETQYF. The CDR3 nucleotides are TGTGCCAGCAGCCAAGACTTGGCAATCAAAGAGACCCAGTACTTC.

This rearrangement joins TRBV27 to TRBJ2-1; 8 bases map to TRBD2. V shed 6 bases and J 5 bases; nucleotides not matched to a gene: 6. This CDR3 is 14 amino acids long. CDR1 is MNHEY and CDR2 is SMNVEV in the germline V gene (reference sequence). CDR3 loop: CASRTGGPNNEQFF. In DNA form, the CDR3 reads TGTGCCAGCAGAACGGGAGGGCCTAACAATGAGCAGTTCTTC.

The CDR3 coding sequence is TGCAGCGTTTACAGGGGGGCAAACACCGGGGAGCTGTTTTTT. Its translation: CSVYRGANTGELFF. The chain carries TRBV29-1 and TRBJ2-2, with 8 bases matching TRBD1. The germline V gene has CDR1 SQVTM and CDR2 ANQGSEA. CDR3 length: 14 residues. V lost 5 bases, J lost 2 bases, and 4 bases stayed unmatched.

This chain uses TRBV2 with TRBJ2-7; D gene ambiguous. The V end lost 4 bases, the J end lost 3 bases, and 10 bases lay between the germline ends. There are 13 residues in the CDR3. Per the germline V gene, CDR1 is SNHLY and CDR2 is FYNNEI. CDR3: CASSGELRYEQYF. Here the CDR3 DNA reads TGTGCCAGCAGTGGAGAATTGCGCTACGAGCAGTACTTC.

This chain joins TRBV19 and TRBJ2-3; 9 bases agree with TRBD1. V dropped 1 base and J dropped 2; count of bases not matched to a gene: 4. CDR1 is LNHDA and CDR2 is SQIVND in the germline V gene (reference sequence). This CDR3 comprises 16 residues. CDR3 loop: CASSIGGTGFTDTQYF. CDR3 bases: TGTGCCAGTAGTATAGGGGGGACAGGGTTCACAGATACGCAGTATTTT.

The rearrangement uses TRBV6-5 and TRBJ1-1, with 9 nucleotides matching TRBD1. The CDR3 covers 15 residues. Losses at the gene ends were 8 bases for V and 6 bases for J; bases not matched to a gene: 13. Germline-derived CDR1 and CDR2 are MNHEY and SVGAGI. CDR3 sequence: CASRLLGQGSPEAFF. In DNA, the CDR3 is TGTGCCAGCCGCCTATTGGGACAGGGTAGCCCTGAAGCTTTCTTT.

This chain joins TRBV5-8 and TRBJ2-3; 12 bases match TRBD1. Germline CDR1 and CDR2: SGHTS and YDEGEE. V trimming: 1 base; J trimming: 3 bases; junction bases outside the gene matches: 6. The CDR3 runs to 17 residues. The DNA of the CDR3 is TGTGCCAGCAGCTTGTGGTGGGACAGGGGGCGGACAGATACGCAGTATTTT. Translation: CASSLWWDRGRTDTQYF.

The chain recombines TRBV6-6 with TRBJ1-2; the D is unclear. V lost 4 bases and J lost 3, with 6 bases in between. The CDR3 has 12 amino acids. Germline CDR1 MNHNY, CDR2 SVGAGI (reference sequence). CDR3 sequence: CASSFGDYGYTF. CDR3 DNA: TGTGCCAGCAGTTTCGGGGACTATGGCTACACCTTC.

This sequence joins TRBV19 and TRBJ2-7, with 10 bases matching TRBD1. CDR1 is LNHDA, CDR2 SQIVND, per germline (reference sequence). This CDR3 comprises 13 residues. V lost 10 bases and J lost 1; bases outside the gene matches: 4. DNA of the CDR3: TGTGCCACCCGGGACAGGGGTTCCTACGAGCAGTACTTC. This encodes CATRDRGSYEQYF.

Concerning this clone: The same CDR3 is also encoded by other DNA sequences in this sample. The chain links TRBV14 to TRBJ1-2; unclear D gene. Germline V gives CDR1 SGHDN, CDR2 FVKESK. Trimming cost V 0 bases and J 0 bases, with 5 bases left between them. The CDR3 totals 14 residues. As DNA, the CDR3 is TGTGCCAGCAGCCAAGAGCAGGCTAACTATGGCTACACCTTC. It translates to CASSQEQANYGYTF.

The chain is built from TRBV11-3 and TRBJ2-3; 15 bases map to TRBD2. CDR3 length: 17 amino acids. In germline, CDR1 is SGHNT, CDR2 YENEEA. J was trimmed by 4 bases and V by 4 bases; bases with no gene match: 6. Here the CDR3 reads CASSSGTSGGHADTQYF. The CDR3 nucleotides read TGTGCCAGCAGCTCCGGGACTAGCGGGGGGCACGCAGATACGCAGTATTTT.

The chain joins TRBV19 to TRBJ2-7; 11 nucleotides line up with TRBD1. Trimming at V came to 6 bases and at J to 0 bases, leaving 1 base not matched to a gene. From germline, CDR1 is LNHDA and CDR2 SQIVND (reference sequence). This CDR3 contains 14 residues. CDR3 in amino acids: CASSGTGGSYEQYF. Written as DNA, the CDR3 is TGTGCCAGTAGCGGGACAGGGGGCTCCTACGAGCAGTACTTC.

This clone was seen a few times. The genes are TRBV13 and TRBJ1-2, with no clear D. Per germline, CDR1 PRHDT and CDR2 FYEKMQ (reference sequence). V was trimmed by 0 bases and J by 2 bases, leaving 7 bases between them. The CDR3 contains 14 residues. The CDR3 DNA reads as TGTGCCAGCAGCTTAGGCGGCGGGAACTATGGCTACACCTTC. The encoded protein is CASSLGGGNYGYTF.

The chain uses TRBV20-1 and TRBJ1-2; 8 bases align to TRBD1. CDR3 length: 14 amino acids. V was pared by 3 bases and J by 0 bases, with 3 bases of the junction left unmatched. Germline V gives CDR1 DFQATT, CDR2 SNEGSKA (reference sequence). The CDR3 loop reads CSASDRGPNYGYTF. CDR3 DNA: TGCAGTGCTAGTGACAGGGGCCCTAACTATGGCTACACCTTC.

The chain combines TRBV12-3 or TRBV12-4 with TRBJ2-3; D unresolved. The CDR3 has 13 residues. V was pared by 6 bases and J by 4 bases, with 11 bases between. CDR3 in DNA: TGTGCCAGCAGCCCTCAACTCCCAGATACGCAGTATTTT. Translated: CASSPQLPDTQYF.

This chain uses TRBV5-4 with TRBJ2-5; a possible D gene is TRBD2 (5 bases). Per the germline V gene, CDR1 is SGHNT and CDR2 is YYREEE (reference sequence). V lost 1 base to trimming and J lost 5 bases, with 9 bases between them. This CDR3 is built from 13 residues. The CDR3 reads CASSLKGAETQYF. CDR3 sequence (DNA): TGTGCCAGCAGCTTGAAGGGAGCGGAGACCCAGTACTTC. The entire variable domain, with the rest obtained from reference TRBV5-4 and TRBJ2-5, is as follows: ETGVTQSPTHLIKTRGQQVTLRCSSQSGHNTVSWYQQALGQGPQFIFQYYREEENGRGNFPPRFSGLQFPNYSSELNVNALELDDSALYLCASSLKGAETQYFGPGTRLLVL.

This clone was counted a single time. The J gene is TRBJ1-3, the V gene TRBV6-5; a possible D gene is TRBD1 (5 bases). The germline V gene has CDR1 MNHEY and CDR2 SVGAGI. This CDR3 region has 13 residues. Deletions cut 10 bases from V and 2 bases from J, with 12 bases between. Here the CDR3 DNA reads TGTGCCACCCAGGGAAGTGCTGGAAACACCATATATTTT. Protein product: CATQGSAGNTIYF.